This entry lists 7 T cell receptor beta chains sequenced from one sample in a study of T cells in Graves' hyperthyroidism and ophthalmopathy. TCR beta CDR3 region amplification was performed from RNA transcripts. The TCR CDR3 first-round RT-PCR relied on the HTBI primer set. TCRdb reprocessed the multiplex PCR reads via MiXCR and lists one record per CDR3 protein. The table records under 750,000 distinct CDR3 sequences, around a sixth of them present only once. The source material was blood. These receptors all stem from a woman in her forties or fifties with Graves' hyperthyroidism that later progressed to Graves' ophthalmopathy.

The table lists this clonotype with a few counts. This rearrangement joins TRBV5-1 to TRBJ1-2; D ambiguous. V was pared by 6 bases and J by 4 bases, with 19 bases between. Germline V gene lookup returns CDR1 SGHRS and CDR2 YFSETQ. The CDR3 runs to 15 residues. CDR3 residues: CASIQSPGTTYGYTF. The CDR3 nucleotides read TGCGCCAGCATCCAGTCCCCGGGTACGACCTATGGCTACACCTTC.

There are a few counts of this clonotype. The J gene is TRBJ1-1, the V gene TRBV29-1, with D hard to call. CDR3 length equals 14 residues. V shed 4 bases and J shed 2 bases, with 14 bases lying between them. Germline values: CDR1 SQVTM, CDR2 ANQGSEA. The CDR3 loop is CSVVRNGGNTEAFF. Written as DNA, the CDR3 is TGCAGCGTTGTAAGAAACGGCGGCAACACTGAAGCTTTCTTT.

V and J are TRBV2 and TRBJ2-2; 12 nucleotides align to TRBD1. Germline V lookup: CDR1 SNHLY, CDR2 FYNNEI. The CDR3 spans 15 residues. V gave up 8 bases and J gave up 7 bases; unmatched junction bases: 8. CDR3 sequence: CASAWDRGPVGELFF. For the CDR3, the DNA is TGTGCCAGCGCCTGGGACAGGGGGCCGGTCGGGGAGCTGTTTTTT.

This clonotype was picked up many times. The rearrangement joins TRBV12-3 or TRBV12-4 to TRBJ1-1; a possible D gene is TRBD1 (5 bases). V gave up 3 bases and J gave up 8 bases, with 16 bases separating them. This CDR3 spans 14 amino acids. The CDR3 reads CASSFRDWGYEAFF. CDR3 nucleotides: TGTGCCAGCAGTTTTCGGGACTGGGGTTACGAAGCTTTCTTT.

This clonotype came up a few times. The chain uses TRBV3-1 and TRBJ2-3; no clear D. Trimming shortened V by 1 base and J by 4 bases, and 18 bases separated the two germline ends. Per the germline V gene, CDR1 is LGHDT and CDR2 is YNNKEL (reference sequence). This CDR3 has 17 residues. The CDR3: CASSQVKWGSFADTQYF. The CDR3 region has the DNA TGTGCCAGCAGCCAAGTTAAATGGGGTAGTTTCGCAGATACGCAGTATTTT.

Worth noting for this clonotype: One junction end disagrees with the germline gene, perhaps due to a read error. The chain couples TRBV11-2 to TRBJ1-2; 9 bases agree with TRBD1. Germline CDR1 and CDR2: SGHAT and FQNNGV. The CDR3 has 15 amino acids. The CDR3 region is CASSQGDRVSYGYTF. CDR3 DNA sequence: TGCGCCAGCAGCCAAGGGGACAGGGTGTCCTATGGCTACACCTTC.

In this sample, this clonotype turned up many times. The V gene is TRBV7-3, the J gene TRBJ2-5, with unresolved D. Germline V gene lookup returns CDR1 SGHTA and CDR2 FQGTGA. The CDR3 totals 15 residues. Trimming stripped 4 bases from V and 2 bases from J, with 14 bases between. Here the CDR3 DNA reads TGTGCCAGCAGCTCCCGTCAGATTAGACAAGAGACCCAGTACTTC. This sequence encodes CASSSRQIRQETQYF. Full variable domain (missing parts from reference TRBV7-3 and TRBJ2-5): GAGVSQTPSNKVTEKGKYVELRCDPISGHTALYWYRQSLGQGPEFLIYFQGTGAADDSGLPNDRFFAVRPEGSVSTLKIQRTERGDSAVYLCASSSRQIRQETQYFGPGTRLLVL.